These 15 T cell receptor beta chains originate from one sample sequenced in a study of blood T cell repertoires in COVID-19. The table came from immunoSEQ multiplex PCR; TCRdb's copy has only in-frame clones and leaves some out. The data hold about 72,000 clones, with 86% observed a single time. The specimen was peripheral blood. The origin of the receptors is a young man with acute or convalescent COVID-19.

V usage is TRBV7-9 and J usage is TRBJ2-7; D might be TRBD1 (5 bases). With 5 bases removed from V and 5 bases from J, the gap between germline ends came to 10 bases. Per the germline V gene, CDR1 is SEHNR and CDR2 is FQNEAQ (reference sequence). The CDR3 extends over 12 amino acids. Here the CDR3 reads CASSRRVDEQYF. CDR3 bases: TGTGCCAGCAGCCGCAGGGTAGACGAGCAGTACTTC.

The chain employs TRBV10-3 and TRBJ2-7; 9 positions agree with TRBD1. The germline V gene has CDR1 ENHRY and CDR2 SYGVKD. Trimming at V came to 4 bases and at J to 4 bases, leaving 2 bases not matched to a gene. The CDR3 runs 13 residues. The CDR3 DNA is TGTGCCATCAGTGTGGGGACAGGGTACGAGCAGTACTTC. Protein sequence: CAISVGTGYEQYF.

As regards this clone: The junction differs from germline at one of its ends, possibly a read error. The V call is TRBV7-7, the J call TRBJ2-7; a weak D match, TRBD1 (6 bases). Looked up from germline, CDR1 is SSHAT and CDR2 is FNYEAQ (reference sequence). The CDR3 extends over 13 amino acids. The CDR3: CASSPDRTYEQYF. The CDR3 DNA reads as TGTGCTAGCAGCCCAGACAGGACCTACGAGCAGTACTTC.

The chain joins TRBV28 to TRBJ1-1; TRBD1 matches 8 bases. CDR3 length: 15 amino acids. Losses at the gene ends were 4 bases for V and 4 bases for J; bases not matched to a gene: 8. The germline CDR1 and CDR2 sequences are MDHEN and SYDVKM. CDR3 coding DNA: TGTGCCAGCAGTTCCTACAGGGGGTCGGGCACTGAAGCTTTCTTT. It is translated as CASSSYRGSGTEAFF.

J is TRBJ2-3 and V is TRBV28, with D unclear. The ends were cut back, 5 bases at V and 2 bases at J, with 5 bases in the middle. This CDR3 comprises 12 residues. Looked up from germline, CDR1 is MDHEN and CDR2 is SYDVKM. CDR3: CASSLNTDTQYF. The CDR3 DNA reads as TGTGCCAGCAGTCTAAACACAGATACGCAGTATTTT.

The gene calls are TRBV2 and TRBJ1-5; 7 bases map to TRBD1. Germline CDR1 is SNHLY and CDR2 is FYNNEI. The CDR3 loop spans 14 amino acids. Unmatched junction bases numbered 5, after V lost 6 bases and J lost 3 bases. This chain's CDR3 is CASSPGQDNQPQHF. Written as DNA, the CDR3 is TGTGCCAGCAGCCCCGGACAGGACAATCAGCCCCAGCATTTT.

The chain joins TRBV28 to TRBJ1-1, with unresolved D. Deletions cut 2 bases from V and 0 bases from J, with 4 bases between. Per the germline V gene, CDR1 is MDHEN and CDR2 is SYDVKM. This CDR3 is 13 amino acids long. CDR3 DNA sequence: TGTGCCAGCAGTTTAAGCGTGAACACTGAAGCTTTCTTT. Its translation is CASSLSVNTEAFF. Based on the CDR3 plus reference TRBV28 and TRBJ1-1, the full variable domain is DVKVTQSSRYLVKRTGEKVFLECVQDMDHENMFWYRQDPGLGLRLIYFSYDVKMKEKGDIPEGYSVSREKKERFSLILESASTNQTSMYLCASSLSVNTEAFFGQGTRLTVV.

This sequence joins TRBV7-9 and TRBJ2-6; tentatively, D is TRBD2 (5 bases). The CDR3 has 19 amino acids. Trimming stripped 4 bases from V and 1 base from J, with 20 bases between. CDR1 is SEHNR, CDR2 FQNEAQ, per germline (reference sequence). CDR3 DNA: TGTGCCAGCAGCTACCCGTCTGCGATCCGGGAATCTGGGGCCAACGTCCTGACTTTC. It is translated as CASSYPSAIRESGANVLTF.

This clone was detected only once. This chain connects TRBV9 to TRBJ2-1; perhaps TRBD2 as D (6 bases). CDR1 SGDLS and CDR2 YYNGEE come from the germline V gene. V lost 5 bases and J lost 6, with 15 bases in between. The CDR3 consists of 14 residues. CDR3 nucleotides: TGTGCCAGCAGTACCACGGGACTGCTCAATGAGCAGTTCTTC. Protein: CASSTTGLLNEQFF. Together with reference TRBV9 and TRBJ2-1, the CDR3 gives the full variable domain: DSGVTQTPKHLITATGQRVTLRCSPRSGDLSVYWYQQSLDQGLQFLIQYYNGEERAKGNILERFSAQQFPDLHSELNLSSLELGDSALYFCASSTTGLLNEQFFGPGTRLTVL.

V and J are TRBV15 and TRBJ2-1; D gene ambiguous. The V and J ends lost 6 bases and 12 bases respectively, with 15 bases between them. CDR3 length equals 12 residues. Germline CDR1 reads LNHNV; CDR2 reads YYDKDF (reference sequence). CDR3 bases: TGTGCCACCAGTCCAGCGAGCACACCGCAGTTCTTC. Translated: CATSPASTPQFF.

The CDR3 spells CASSPGRSNYEQYF. In nucleotides, the CDR3 is TGTGCCAGCTCACCAGGTCGGAGCAACTACGAGCAGTACTTC. The rearrangement links TRBV18 to TRBJ2-7; no clear D gene. V lost 2 bases to trimming and J lost 3 bases, with 11 bases between them. Germline-derived CDR1 and CDR2 are KGHSH and LQKENI. The CDR3 loop spans 14 amino acids.

This sequence joins TRBV7-9 and TRBJ2-5; 7 bases fit TRBD2. The CDR3 length is 17 residues. Trimming took 1 base from V and 3 from J; bases not matched to a gene: 11. The germline CDR1 and CDR2 sequences are SEHNR and FQNEAQ (reference sequence). CDR3 nucleotide sequence: TGTGCCAGCAGCTTAGGTACCCTCCGACTAGCTGAAGAGACCCAGTACTTC. Its translation is CASSLGTLRLAEETQYF. The whole variable domain, remainder taken from reference TRBV7-9 and TRBJ2-5, is DTGVSQNPRHKITKRGQNVTFRCDPISEHNRLYWYRQTLGQGPEFLTYFQNEAQLEKSRLLSDRFSAERPKGSFSTLEIQRTEQGDSAMYLCASSLGTLRLAEETQYFGPGTRLLVL.

The CDR3 sequence is CASRNRGRNGYTF. The CDR3 bases are TGTGCCAGCAGAAACAGGGGGCGTAATGGCTACACCTTC. The rearrangement joins TRBV6-5 to TRBJ1-2; 9 bases map to TRBD1. The CDR3 contains 13 residues. Germline loops: CDR1 MNHEY, CDR2 SVGAGI. V lost 6 bases and J lost 6; bases outside the gene matches: 5.

This clone showed up just a few times. V and J are TRBV6-5 and TRBJ2-1; 9 bases are shared with TRBD2. Trimming removed 7 bases from V and 8 bases from J; junction bases left unmatched: 9. Looked up from germline, CDR1 is MNHEY and CDR2 is SVGAGI. This CDR3 is 14 amino acids long. CDR3 in amino acids: CASNSGSLEDEQFF. The CDR3 nucleotides read TGTGCCAGCAATAGCGGGAGCTTAGAAGATGAGCAGTTCTTC.

This clone was counted only a few times. The chain carries TRBV10-1 and TRBJ1-1; D remains ambiguous. Trimming pared 2 bases from V and 7 bases from J, leaving 17 bases between. The CDR3 is 15 residues long. CDR1 is WNHNN and CDR2 is SYGVQD in the germline V gene (reference sequence). The CDR3 region is CASSERSQRRGEAFF. CDR3 in DNA: TGCGCCAGCAGTGAGAGGTCCCAACGGCGAGGTGAAGCTTTCTTT.